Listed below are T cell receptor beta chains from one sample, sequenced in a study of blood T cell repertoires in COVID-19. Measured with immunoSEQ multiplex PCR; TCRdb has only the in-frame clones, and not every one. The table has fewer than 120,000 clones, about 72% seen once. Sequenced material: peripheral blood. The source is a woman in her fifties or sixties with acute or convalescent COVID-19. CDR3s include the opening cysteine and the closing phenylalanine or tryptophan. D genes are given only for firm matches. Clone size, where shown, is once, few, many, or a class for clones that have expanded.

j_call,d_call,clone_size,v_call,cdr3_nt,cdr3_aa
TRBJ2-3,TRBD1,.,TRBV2,TGTGCCAGCAGGCCTCAGGGGGATACAGATACGCAGTATTTT,CASRPQGDTDTQYF
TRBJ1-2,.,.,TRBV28,TGTGCCAGCGGCTTTGGACTGCTCAACTATGGCTACACCTTC,CASGFGLLNYGYTF
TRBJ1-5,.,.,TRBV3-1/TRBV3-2,TGTGCCAGCAGCCAAGCGGGGAGTTTATATAGGAATCAGCCCCAGCATTTT,CASSQAGSLYRNQPQHF
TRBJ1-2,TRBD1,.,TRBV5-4,TGTGCCAGCAGCTTTGGACAGGGGTCCTATGGCTACACCTTC,CASSFGQGSYGYTF
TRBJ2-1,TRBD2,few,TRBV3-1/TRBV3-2,TGTGCCAGCAGCACCCCGGCCATAGCGGGGGGGTCTGGTTGGTATGAGCAGTTCTTC,CASSTPAIAGGSGWYEQFF
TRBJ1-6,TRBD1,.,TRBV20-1,TGCAGTGCTAGTCAAGGACAGGCGAATTCACCCCTCCACTTT,CSASQGQANSPLHF
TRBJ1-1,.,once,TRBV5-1,TGCGCCAGCAGCTTGGCCCTGACAGGTACGAACACTGAAGCTTTCTTT,CASSLALTGTNTEAFF
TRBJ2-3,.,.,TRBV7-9,TGTGCCAGCAGCCTCCCAGGGGGGATTGACCCCACAGATACGCAGTATTTT,CASSLPGGIDPTDTQYF
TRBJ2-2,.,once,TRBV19,TGTGCCAGTAGTATAGAGGTTCCCTGGAGAAACACCGGGGAGCTGTTTTTT,CASSIEVPWRNTGELFF
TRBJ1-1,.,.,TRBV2,TGTGCCAGCAGTGAACGGGAAGTGACTGAAGCTTTCTTT,CASSEREVTEAFF
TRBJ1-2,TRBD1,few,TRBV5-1,TGCGCCAGCAGCTCAAGAACAGGGGGCCCATCCTATGGCTACACCTTC,CASSSRTGGPSYGYTF
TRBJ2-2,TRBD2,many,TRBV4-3,TGCGCCAGCAGCCAAGATTTGGGGAGGGTAGGGGCCGGGGAGCTGTTTTTT,CASSQDLGRVGAGELFF
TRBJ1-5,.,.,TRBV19,TGTGCCAGTAAAAGGGGAGGGGTCAATCAGCCCCAGCATTTT,CASKRGGVNQPQHF
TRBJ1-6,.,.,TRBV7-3,TGTGCCAGCAGCTTACGGGCGCCAGGGGAAAATTCACCCCTCCACTTT,CASSLRAPGENSPLHF